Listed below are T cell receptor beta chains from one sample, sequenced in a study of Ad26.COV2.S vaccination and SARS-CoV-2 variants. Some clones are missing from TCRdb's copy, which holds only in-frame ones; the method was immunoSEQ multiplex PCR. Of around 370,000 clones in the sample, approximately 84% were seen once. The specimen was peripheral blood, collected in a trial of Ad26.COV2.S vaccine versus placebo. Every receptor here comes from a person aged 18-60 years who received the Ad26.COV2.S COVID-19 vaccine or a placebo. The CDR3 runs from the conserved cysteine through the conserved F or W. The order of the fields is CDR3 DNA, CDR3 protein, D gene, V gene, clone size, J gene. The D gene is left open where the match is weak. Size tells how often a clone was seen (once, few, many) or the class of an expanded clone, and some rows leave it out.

DNA: TGTGCCAGCTATAATATGGCATTTTCTCGGACCCTGGATGAGCAGTTCTTC
CDR3: CASYNMAFSRTLDEQFF
D: .
V: TRBV7-9
size: .
J: TRBJ2-1

DNA: TGTGCCAGCAGTCGGACCGGGACAGCCTCCTACGAGCAGTACTTC
CDR3: CASSRTGTASYEQYF
D: TRBD1
V: TRBV27
size: few
J: TRBJ2-7

DNA: TGTGCCAGCAGTTTTGAGGTCCAGTACCAAGAGACCCAGTACTTC
CDR3: CASSFEVQYQETQYF
D: .
V: TRBV28
size: .
J: TRBJ2-5

DNA: TGTGCCACCAGTGATTTTGCTTATACGCAGTATTTT
CDR3: CATSDFAYTQYF
D: .
V: TRBV24-1
size: .
J: TRBJ2-3

DNA: TGTGCCAGCAGGCTGGAGGCAGGGTGGGGCTCACCCCTCCACTTT
CDR3: CASRLEAGWGSPLHF
D: .
V: TRBV5-5
size: .
J: TRBJ1-6

DNA: TGTGCCAGCAGTTTTGGGGGAGGCAATTCACCCCTCCACTTT
CDR3: CASSFGGGNSPLHF
D: .
V: TRBV27
size: .
J: TRBJ1-6

DNA: TGTGCCAGCAGCTTAGAACAGGGGGCAAATGAGCAGTTCTTC
CDR3: CASSLEQGANEQFF
D: TRBD1
V: TRBV7-2
size: .
J: TRBJ2-1

DNA: TGTGCCAGCGGAGCCGGGACAGGGAGAAAGGAGCAGTACTTC
CDR3: CASGAGTGRKEQYF
D: TRBD1
V: TRBV11-2
size: .
J: TRBJ2-7

DNA: TGTGCCAGCTCACCAAATCCTAGCTCCTACAATGAGCAGTTCTTC
CDR3: CASSPNPSSYNEQFF
D: .
V: TRBV18
size: .
J: TRBJ2-1

DNA: TGTGCCAGCAGCTTGAAGATCGGGGAGCTGTTTTTT
CDR3: CASSLKIGELFF
D: .
V: TRBV7-2
size: .
J: TRBJ2-2

DNA: TGTGCCAGCAGCTCGCCTGGACAGGGTGATTCACCCCTCCACTTT
CDR3: CASSSPGQGDSPLHF
D: TRBD1
V: TRBV5-6
size: few
J: TRBJ1-6

DNA: TGTGCCAGCAGCTCGCGGCAGGACGGGGAGCTGTTTTTT
CDR3: CASSSRQDGELFF
D: .
V: TRBV7-2
size: .
J: TRBJ2-2

DNA: TGTGCCAGCAGTCCTCCGGGGGGAGGAGAGGCGCAGTATTTT
CDR3: CASSPPGGGEAQYF
D: TRBD2
V: TRBV6-5
size: .
J: TRBJ2-3

DNA: TGCGCCAGCAGCTTGGATGCAGGCCGGGTAACCGGGGAGCTGTTTTTT
CDR3: CASSLDAGRVTGELFF
D: .
V: TRBV5-1
size: .
J: TRBJ2-2

DNA: TGTGCCAGCTGGGACAGGGCCAATTACAATCAGCCCCAGCATTTT
CDR3: CASWDRANYNQPQHF
D: TRBD1
V: TRBV6-5
size: .
J: TRBJ1-5

DNA: TGTGCCAGCAGTTACTCGTATGTGGAACGAGCTTTCTTT
CDR3: CASSYSYVERAFF
D: .
V: TRBV6-5
size: .
J: TRBJ1-1

DNA: TGTGCCAGCAGGCAATCGGGGGGGCGGAACACCGGGGAGCTGTTTTTT
CDR3: CASRQSGGRNTGELFF
D: TRBD2
V: TRBV5-4
size: few
J: TRBJ2-2

DNA: TGTGCCAGCAGGCACCGGGACAGGGGCTACCAAGAGACCCAGTACTTC
CDR3: CASRHRDRGYQETQYF
D: TRBD1
V: TRBV11-2
size: .
J: TRBJ2-5

DNA: TGTGCCAGCTCACCACAGAACCCGGCCACTGAAGCTTTCTTT
CDR3: CASSPQNPATEAFF
D: .
V: TRBV18
size: .
J: TRBJ1-1

DNA: TGTGCCAGCAGCTTAGGGCCAGGGGGCCAAGAGACCCAGTACTTC
CDR3: CASSLGPGGQETQYF
D: TRBD1
V: TRBV7-2
size: .
J: TRBJ2-5

DNA: TGTGCCAGCACACAGGGAAACACCGGGGAGCTGTTTTTT
CDR3: CASTQGNTGELFF
D: .
V: TRBV6-8
size: .
J: TRBJ2-2

DNA: TGTGCCAGCACAAGAGGGCAACTCTCCGATCGCTATAATTCACCCCTCCACTTT
CDR3: CASTRGQLSDRYNSPLHF
D: .
V: TRBV2
size: .
J: TRBJ1-6

DNA: TGTGCCAGCAGCGTAGCTGGCGACAGGGTGGGGGCAGATACGCAGTATTTT
CDR3: CASSVAGDRVGADTQYF
D: TRBD1
V: TRBV9
size: .
J: TRBJ2-3

DNA: TGTGCCATCAGTCGTGATGGAGACAGGGTAGGTGAAGCTTTCTTT
CDR3: CAISRDGDRVGEAFF
D: TRBD1
V: TRBV10-3
size: few
J: TRBJ1-1

DNA: TGTGCCAGCTCACCAGTAGCCTACGAGCAGTACTTC
CDR3: CASSPVAYEQYF
D: .
V: TRBV18
size: once
J: TRBJ2-7

DNA: TGTGCCAGCAGCTTCGGCCTAGGAGATACGCAGTATTTT
CDR3: CASSFGLGDTQYF
D: .
V: TRBV3-1/TRBV3-2
size: .
J: TRBJ2-3

DNA: TGCGCCAGCAGTGAGTCGAGGAGGGGGGGACCGTACGAGCAGTACTTC
CDR3: CASSESRRGGPYEQYF
D: .
V: TRBV10-1
size: .
J: TRBJ2-7

DNA: TGCGCCAGCAGCCAAGCAGATACGCAGTATTTT
CDR3: CASSQADTQYF
D: .
V: TRBV4-1
size: .
J: TRBJ2-3

DNA: TGTGCCAGCAGCTGGAGACATGACTACACTGAAGCTTTCTTT
CDR3: CASSWRHDYTEAFF
D: .
V: TRBV7-2
size: few
J: TRBJ1-1

DNA: TGTGCCAGCTCACCCTCCGGGGCTGTACAAGAGACCCAGTACTTC
CDR3: CASSPSGAVQETQYF
D: .
V: TRBV18
size: few
J: TRBJ2-5

DNA: TGTGCCACCAGTGATTTAGAAGGGGAGACGGACCACTATAATTCACCCCTCCACTTT
CDR3: CATSDLEGETDHYNSPLHF
D: .
V: TRBV24-1
size: once
J: TRBJ1-6

DNA: TGTGCCAGCAGCCCGAGATACGGTTTGAGTGAGCAGTTCTTC
CDR3: CASSPRYGLSEQFF
D: .
V: TRBV6-5
size: .
J: TRBJ2-1

DNA: TGTGCCAGCAGCCCCGGGGACAGCTCCTACGAGCAGTACTTC
CDR3: CASSPGDSSYEQYF
D: TRBD1
V: TRBV14
size: .
J: TRBJ2-7

DNA: TGTGCCAGCAGCACAACAGGGGTGAACACTGAAGCTTTCTTT
CDR3: CASSTTGVNTEAFF
D: TRBD1
V: TRBV9
size: few
J: TRBJ1-1

DNA: TGTGCCAGCAGCTCTGGAAGGGACAGGGTGATGAATGAGCAGTTCTTC
CDR3: CASSSGRDRVMNEQFF
D: TRBD1
V: TRBV5-4
size: .
J: TRBJ2-1

DNA: TGTGCCATCAGTGATAGACAGGGGAACTATGGCTACACCTTC
CDR3: CAISDRQGNYGYTF
D: TRBD1
V: TRBV10-3
size: once
J: TRBJ1-2

DNA: TGTGCCAGCAGTCGAGGGGGGAATGAGCAGTTCTTC
CDR3: CASSRGGNEQFF
D: .
V: TRBV6-5
size: .
J: TRBJ2-1

DNA: TGTGCCGCGAAAACTAGCGGGAGGGATGAGCAGTTCTTC
CDR3: CAAKTSGRDEQFF
D: TRBD2
V: TRBV10-3
size: few
J: TRBJ2-1

DNA: TGTGCCAGCTCACCGCGGCTAGGAGAGACCGGGGAGCTGTTTTTT
CDR3: CASSPRLGETGELFF
D: .
V: TRBV18
size: .
J: TRBJ2-2

DNA: TGTGCCAGCAGTCCCACATGGGACAGGGGGCCTGGGGCCAACGTCCTGACTTTC
CDR3: CASSPTWDRGPGANVLTF
D: TRBD1
V: TRBV27
size: .
J: TRBJ2-6

DNA: TGCAGCGTTGATGGAATTTTCCTTCCGCTGGGCTATGGCTACACCTTC
CDR3: CSVDGIFLPLGYGYTF
D: .
V: TRBV29-1
size: .
J: TRBJ1-2

DNA: TGTGCCAGCAGCCAAGATCCGGGGTCGGGGGAGCAGTACTTC
CDR3: CASSQDPGSGEQYF
D: .
V: TRBV3-1/TRBV3-2
size: once
J: TRBJ2-7

DNA: TGCGCCAGCAGCCCGATAGCGGGAGGTTTTGATACGCAGTATTTT
CDR3: CASSPIAGGFDTQYF
D: TRBD2
V: TRBV4-3
size: .
J: TRBJ2-3